The source of this T cell receptor beta chain is a study of Ad26.COV2.S vaccination and SARS-CoV-2 variants. Study outcomes and limitations: Breadth, reportedly substantial, characterized the spike-specific CD8+ and CD4+ T cell responses after vaccination.

Specified treatment: some 19 received Ad26.COV2.S at low or high dose, single or two shots; 5 received placebo; per-sample allocation not given. Repertoires come from day 63 after the first vaccine or placebo injection. Based in Boston, the donor was an adult of 18-55 years. Here immunoSEQ multiplex PCR was the method, and the copy in TCRdb shows in-frame clones only, minus some. The sample holds some 390,000 clones, approximately 89% seen once. Comment on this clone: Antigen specificity is unknown.

This CDR3 contains 16 residues. Germline loops: CDR1 MNHNS, CDR2 SASEGT. Trimming removed 4 bases from V and 1 base from J, with 13 bases in between. The sequence was collected from a person aged 18-60 years who received the Ad26.COV2.S COVID-19 vaccine or a placebo. The chain carries TRBV6-1 and TRBJ2-2; a weak D match, TRBD1 (6 bases). Source: peripheral blood, taken in a trial of Ad26.COV2.S vaccine versus placebo. This chain's CDR3 is CASSVWTALNTGELFF. Here the CDR3 DNA reads TGTGCCAGCAGTGTCTGGACAGCCTTGAACACCGGGGAGCTGTTTTTT.